This TCR beta chain was identified during a study of cytomegalovirus exposure and HLA in healthy donors (dated by TCRdb to the late 2010s). Context from the whole study: In an earlier analysis of several hundred of the donors, 250 to 300 Gb of sequence data and 100 million or so unique TCR beta sequences from about 179 million T cells were reported. About 280 gigabases of sequencing data and around 85 million unique TCR sequences made up an early release that covered about 640 HLA-typed donors. Among the roughly 400 genotyped donors, approximately 77% belonged to the genetic ancestry cluster associated with self-reported Caucasian donors. The study was designed to test whether signatures of past pathogen exposure could be identified by cataloging public T cell receptors. The study profiled the T cell repertoires of under 850 subjects by immunosequencing and related them to cytomegalovirus serostatus. Besides the first cohort of 666 subjects, a separate validation cohort made up of over 100 different subjects was used. To predict cytomegalovirus infection status, the study combined high-throughput TCR immunosequencing, statistical association of individual TCRs with disease status, and machine learning. A later analysis re-analyzed previously published TCR beta repertoires from 666 donors and added high-resolution HLA genotyping to study TCR occurrence patterns. Rather than using new phenotypic data, the later analysis identified candidate immune exposures from TCR beta sequences and from how often those sequences occurred across donors. In an earlier analysis of a few hundred of the donors, high-throughput TCR beta sequencing was used to judge whether each TCR beta V gene segment behaved as functional or pseudogenic. Donor age, sex, ethnicity and CMV serostatus were compiled together with the repertoire data. A later genetic analysis used genome-wide SNP genotypes for 398 of the 666 donors, treating that subset as a discovery cohort. Every discovery cohort repertoire had been produced on one sequencing platform. Both class I and class II loci were covered by HLA typing, at four-digit resolution. The number of typed donors differed by locus: about 629-630 for A, B, C, DRB1 and DQB1; 500 to 550 for DQA1; some 610 for DPA1; and around 450 for DPB1. Roughly 5 DR-DQ haplotypes were handled as single units for association and clustering, since linkage in the cohort was strong. Across approximately 420 genotyped donors of the cohort, an average of about 200,000 unique TCR beta nucleotide sequences per donor were sequenced, and around 19% of those sequences were non-productive. On the study overall, not on this receptor specifically: For the cohort, immune exposure information was limited to CMV serostatus. A later genetic analysis associated a missense DCLRE1C variant with V-gene and J-gene trimming of TCR beta chains, and an independent cohort replicated the association. Because HLA typing was unavailable for some donors at each locus, only the typed subset was used in association tests. In vitro tests confirmed that a few of the cytomegalovirus-associated TCR beta chains recognize cytomegalovirus antigens. A later analysis found that most CMV-associated TCR beta chains appeared HLA-restricted, with HLA associations seemingly driven largely by CMV exposure. Correlated functional status among segregating V segments might reflect linkage disequilibrium, but an unknown experimental factor could not be ruled out. Some IMGT-functional V segments, including TRBV6-2 and TRBV6-3, could not be told apart with the 87-base-pair reads, so those segments were excluded. A group of highly shared sequence variants was considered likely to be a technical artifact of the sequencing pipeline. When HLA alleles, especially DR and DQ, strongly co-occurred, attributing TCR associations to individual alleles was difficult. In the study, around 150 TCR beta chains were listed as associated with cytomegalovirus. Across donors, most TCR sequences were observed very rarely, whereas some public TCRs were present in many individuals. The presence/absence analyses assumed that sequencing depth was roughly uniform across donors, and that assumption may not be true. In this cohort, only TCR beta chains were sequenced, and detectable features were limited by the absence of alpha or paired-chain data. According to a later analysis, parvovirus B19, influenza, CMV and Epstein-Barr virus appeared linked to several top co-occurrence clusters. In a later analysis, TCR association rates were found to vary across HLA loci, with the most associated TCRs seen for DRB1 alleles and the fewest for HLA-C alleles. Specific HLA alleles were associated with around 18,000 TCR beta sequences at a false discovery rate of 0.05 in a later analysis. Cytomegalovirus status was reported to be diagnosed by the classifier with high specificity and sensitivity in both the original and validation cohorts. In a later analysis, HLA-associated TCR beta chains were found to be more clonally expanded and to have lower generation probabilities than equally common non-associated chains. In an earlier analysis of around 600 of the donors, most TCR beta V segments were observed in productive rearrangements about 87% or about 30% of the time, broadly matching IMGT annotations. It was suggested by the authors that the approach could potentially be generalized to other disease states and immunological phenotypes. A further reported finding was that TCR beta sequences accurately predicted the HLA-A and HLA-B alleles for most subjects in the first cohort. The earlier analysis of a few hundred of the donors excluded 15 to 20 rarely observed V segments, including chromosome 9 orphons, because counts were too low. Compared with the roughly 710-donor mean, donors in an Asian-associated ancestry cluster had fewer N-insertions in productive TCRs, according to a later genetic analysis.

In total, 630 or so healthy bone marrow donors made up the cohort. All cohort members were sampled while nominally healthy, although unrecorded immune exposures were likely present. The donor was CMV seropositive and belonged to the group of 250 to 350 seropositive cohort members. A peripheral blood sample was provided by each donor, and peripheral blood mononuclear cells were used for TCR beta sequencing. The Qiagen DNeasy Blood Extraction Kit was used to extract genomic DNA from the blood cell samples. Of note for this clone: What this receptor recognizes is not known. Base qualities are not recorded, but no much larger clone differs from it by a single base.

CDR3 length: 14 amino acids, cysteine to phenylalanine. The entry retains the CDR3 DNA only, 42 bases that are in frame from base 1. The germline V gene (reference sequence) supplies CDR1 LNHDA and CDR2 SQIVND. V drops 2 bases and J drops 0 bases, leaving 6 bases in between. Library construction relied on the immunoSEQ multiplex PCR assay. For the multiplex PCR, a mixture combining 60 forward primers for TCR Vbeta segments and 13 reverse primers for TCR Jbeta segments was used. Amplification of the CDR3 region of rearranged TCR beta genes was performed with a multiplex PCR assay on genomic DNA. On the Illumina HiSeq System, the amplified TCR beta libraries were sequenced as 87-base-pair reads. Per the authors' processing: A later analysis counted about 80 million unique TCR beta chains across the 600 to 850 repertoires, and around 12 million of these chains were shared by at least two donors. To remove PCR and sequencing errors, raw reads were error-corrected and collapsed into unique sequences using a nearest-neighbor algorithm that merged closely related sequences. V, D and J gene segments were assigned by aligning CDR3 sequences to IMGT reference sequences. For a sequence to be retained, a match of at least six nucleotides was required to both a V gene segment and a J gene segment. Rearrangements were classified as productive when the CDR3 lacked stop codons and remained in frame with V and J, and all other rearrangements were classified as non-productive. CDR3 was defined according to IMGT convention as the region running from the second conserved V-encoded cysteine to the conserved J-encoded phenylalanine. In an earlier analysis of 587 of the donors, sequences lacking an unambiguous match to a single V gene segment were excluded. An earlier analysis of approximately 590 of the donors called V segments functional above 56.7% productive rearrangements and segregating when the between-donor standard deviation exceeded 5%. A statistical classification framework was built for diagnosing cytomegalovirus status from the catalog of TCR beta chain sequences. A later analysis assigned V and J genes by comparing TCR nucleotide sequences with IMGT/GENE-DB human TR gene sequences. A later analysis assigned CDR3 sequences and most-parsimonious VDJ recombination scenarios with the TCRdist pipeline. In a later analysis, each TCR beta chain was defined by its CDR3 amino acid sequence together with its V-gene family, and reads without a unique V-gene family were excluded. To address suspected cross-contamination and a sequencing artifact, a later analysis removed 450 to 700 highly shared, low-generation-probability nucleotide sequences. For each public chain, a later analysis derived a clonal expansion index from normalized ranks of inferred template counts within each repertoire. In a later analysis, generation probabilities were computed using a VDJ recombination model fitted to out-of-frame rearrangements, and the results were checked against IGoR. A later analysis scored TCR-TCR, TCR-HLA and TCR-CMV co-occurrence with hypergeometric tests, applying a repertoire-size bias correction to TCR pairs. A later analysis estimated false discovery rates by permuting HLA or CMV assignments 20 times. In a later analysis, co-occurring TCRs were grouped with DBSCAN, and TCRdist sequence similarity was added when clustering was performed within HLA-allele-positive subsets. For co-occurrence clustering, repertoires with fewer than 30,000 or more than 120,000 public chains were excluded, along with five repertoires with anomalous nucleotide sharing. The clones in this table, taken by TCRdb from immuneACCESS, are in-frame only. Not every clone is retained; where verified, under half of the shortfall comes from an unresolved V gene, and the cause of the rest is unknown. For V, J and clone size, that table is used; D and trimming come from the DNA. Present in this sample are some 110,000 clones, approximately 75% of which were seen just once. The leading ten clones occupy 4.9% of the sample.

This clonotype was sampled from a man aged 45-60 years in good health and CMV-seropositive. Sequencing was carried out using PBMCs. The chain uses TRBV19 and TRBJ2-3; 5 matching bases give a weak D call of TRBD1. The CDR3 corresponds to CASSITGSTDTQYF. The nucleotides read TGTGCCAGTAGTATAACAGGCAGCACAGATACGCAGTATTTT.